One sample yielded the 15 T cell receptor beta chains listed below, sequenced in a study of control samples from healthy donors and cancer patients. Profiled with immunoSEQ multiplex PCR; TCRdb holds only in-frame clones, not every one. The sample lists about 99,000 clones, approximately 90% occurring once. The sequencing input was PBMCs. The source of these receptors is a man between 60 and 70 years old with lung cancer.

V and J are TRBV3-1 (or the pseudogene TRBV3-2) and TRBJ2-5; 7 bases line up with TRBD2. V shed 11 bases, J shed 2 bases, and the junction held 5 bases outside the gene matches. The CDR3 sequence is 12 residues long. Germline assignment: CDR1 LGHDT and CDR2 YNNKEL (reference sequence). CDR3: CAAGRRQETQYF. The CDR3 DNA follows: TGTGCCGCCGGGAGGAGACAAGAGACCCAGTACTTC.

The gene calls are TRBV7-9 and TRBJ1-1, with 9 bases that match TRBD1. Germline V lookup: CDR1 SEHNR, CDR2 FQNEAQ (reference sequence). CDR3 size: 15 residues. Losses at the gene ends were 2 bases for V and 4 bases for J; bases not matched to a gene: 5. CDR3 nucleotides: TGTGCCAGCAGCTTACAGACAGGGGGTGTCACTGAAGCTTTCTTT. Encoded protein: CASSLQTGGVTEAFF.

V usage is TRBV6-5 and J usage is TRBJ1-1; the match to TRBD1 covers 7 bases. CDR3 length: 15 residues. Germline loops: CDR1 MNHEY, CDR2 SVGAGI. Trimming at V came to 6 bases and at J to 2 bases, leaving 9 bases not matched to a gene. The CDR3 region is CASRLTGTVNTEAFF. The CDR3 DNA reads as TGTGCCAGCAGGTTGACAGGGACCGTAAACACTGAAGCTTTCTTT.

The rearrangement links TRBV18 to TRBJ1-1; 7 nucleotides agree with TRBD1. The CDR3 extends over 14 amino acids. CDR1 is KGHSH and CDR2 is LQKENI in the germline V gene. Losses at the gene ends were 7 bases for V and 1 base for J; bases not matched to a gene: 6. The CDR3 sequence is CASYRGVENTEAFF. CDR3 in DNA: TGTGCCAGCTACAGGGGAGTGGAGAACACTGAAGCTTTCTTT.

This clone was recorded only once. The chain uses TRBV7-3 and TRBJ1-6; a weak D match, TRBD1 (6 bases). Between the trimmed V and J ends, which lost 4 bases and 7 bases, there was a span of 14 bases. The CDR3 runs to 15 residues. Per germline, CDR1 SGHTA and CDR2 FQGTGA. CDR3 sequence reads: CASSSTTGPNSPLHF. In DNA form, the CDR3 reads TGTGCCAGCAGCTCAACAACAGGGCCAAATTCACCCCTCCACTTT.

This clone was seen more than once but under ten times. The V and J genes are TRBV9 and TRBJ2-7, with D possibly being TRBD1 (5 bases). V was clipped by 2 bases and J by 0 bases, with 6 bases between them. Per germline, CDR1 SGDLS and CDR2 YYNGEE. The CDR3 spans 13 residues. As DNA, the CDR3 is TGTGCCAGCAGCGTGGGGCCCTCCTACGAGCAGTACGTC. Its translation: CASSVGPSYEQYV.

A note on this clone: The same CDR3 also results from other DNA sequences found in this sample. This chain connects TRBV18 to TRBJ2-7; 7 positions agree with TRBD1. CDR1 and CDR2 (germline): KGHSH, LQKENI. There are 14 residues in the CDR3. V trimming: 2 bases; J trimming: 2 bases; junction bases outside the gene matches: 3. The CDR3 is CASSPRQGTYEQYV. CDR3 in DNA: TGTGCCAGCTCACCAAGACAGGGCACCTACGAGCAGTACGTC.

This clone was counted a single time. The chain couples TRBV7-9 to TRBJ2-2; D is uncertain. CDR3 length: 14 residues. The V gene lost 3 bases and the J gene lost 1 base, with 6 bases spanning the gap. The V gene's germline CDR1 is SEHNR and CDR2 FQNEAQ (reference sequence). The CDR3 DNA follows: TGTGCCAGCAGCTTGGGAAGGAACACCGGGGAGCTGTTTTTT. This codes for CASSLGRNTGELFF. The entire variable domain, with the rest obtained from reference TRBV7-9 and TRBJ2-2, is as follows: DTGVSQNPRHKITKRGQNVTFRCDPISEHNRLYWYRQTLGQGPEFLTYFQNEAQLEKSRLLSDRFSAERPKGSFSTLEIQRTEQGDSAMYLCASSLGRNTGELFFGEGSRLTVL.

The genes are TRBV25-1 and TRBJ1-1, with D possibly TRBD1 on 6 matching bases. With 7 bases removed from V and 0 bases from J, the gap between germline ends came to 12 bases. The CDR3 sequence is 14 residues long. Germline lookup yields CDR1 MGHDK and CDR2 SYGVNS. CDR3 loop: CASKGEGMNTEAFF. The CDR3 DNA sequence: TGTGCCAGCAAGGGGGAAGGAATGAACACTGAAGCTTTCTTT.

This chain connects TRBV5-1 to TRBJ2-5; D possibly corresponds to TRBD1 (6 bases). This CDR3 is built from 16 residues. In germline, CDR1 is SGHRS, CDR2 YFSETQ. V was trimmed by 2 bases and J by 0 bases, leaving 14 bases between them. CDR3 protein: CASSLTTGTYQETQYF. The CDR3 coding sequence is TGCGCCAGCAGCTTAACAACAGGGACGTACCAAGAGACCCAGTACTTC.

The CDR3 spells CASSQRSLGDTQYF. The CDR3 DNA is TGTGCCAGTAGTCAAAGGTCCCTAGGGGATACGCAGTATTTT. This chain uses TRBV19 with TRBJ2-3; D is ambiguous. There are 14 residues in the CDR3. V lost 5 bases to trimming and J lost 6 bases, with 15 bases between them. Germline assignment: CDR1 LNHDA and CDR2 SQIVND (reference sequence). The whole variable domain, filled in from reference TRBV19 and TRBJ2-3, reads DGGITQSPKYLFRKEGQNVTLSCEQNLNHDAMYWYRQDPGQGLRLIYYSQIVNDFQKGDIAEGYSVSREKKESFPLTVTSAQKNPTAFYLCASSQRSLGDTQYFGPGTRLTVL.

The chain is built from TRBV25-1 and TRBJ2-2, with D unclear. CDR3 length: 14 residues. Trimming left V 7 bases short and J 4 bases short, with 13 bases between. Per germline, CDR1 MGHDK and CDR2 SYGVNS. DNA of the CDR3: TGTGCCAGCACTCGGACGGGCTCCACCGGGGAGCTGTTTTTT. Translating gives CASTRTGSTGELFF.

CDR3 in DNA: TGTGCCAGTGCAGAACAGGGGGCGCGGTTGGGCTACACCTTC. This codes for CASAEQGARLGYTF. The V and J genes are TRBV19 and TRBJ1-2, with 9 bases fitting TRBD1. The germline CDR1 and CDR2 sequences are LNHDA and SQIVND (reference sequence). The CDR3 runs 14 residues. V lost 8 bases to trimming and J lost 8 bases; unmatched junction nucleotides: 12.

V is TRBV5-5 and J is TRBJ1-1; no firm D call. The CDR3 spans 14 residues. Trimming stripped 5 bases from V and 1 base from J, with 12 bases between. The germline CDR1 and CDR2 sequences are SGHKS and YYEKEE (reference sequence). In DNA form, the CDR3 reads TGTGCCAGCAGGGGGAGGAGTACGAACACTGAAGCTTTCTTT. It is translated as CASRGRSTNTEAFF.

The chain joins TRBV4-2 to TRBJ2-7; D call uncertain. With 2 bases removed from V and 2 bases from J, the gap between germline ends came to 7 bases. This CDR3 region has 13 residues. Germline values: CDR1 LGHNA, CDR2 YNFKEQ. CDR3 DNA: TGTGCCAGCAGCCAATCTCAGACCTACGAGCAGTACTTC. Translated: CASSQSQTYEQYF.